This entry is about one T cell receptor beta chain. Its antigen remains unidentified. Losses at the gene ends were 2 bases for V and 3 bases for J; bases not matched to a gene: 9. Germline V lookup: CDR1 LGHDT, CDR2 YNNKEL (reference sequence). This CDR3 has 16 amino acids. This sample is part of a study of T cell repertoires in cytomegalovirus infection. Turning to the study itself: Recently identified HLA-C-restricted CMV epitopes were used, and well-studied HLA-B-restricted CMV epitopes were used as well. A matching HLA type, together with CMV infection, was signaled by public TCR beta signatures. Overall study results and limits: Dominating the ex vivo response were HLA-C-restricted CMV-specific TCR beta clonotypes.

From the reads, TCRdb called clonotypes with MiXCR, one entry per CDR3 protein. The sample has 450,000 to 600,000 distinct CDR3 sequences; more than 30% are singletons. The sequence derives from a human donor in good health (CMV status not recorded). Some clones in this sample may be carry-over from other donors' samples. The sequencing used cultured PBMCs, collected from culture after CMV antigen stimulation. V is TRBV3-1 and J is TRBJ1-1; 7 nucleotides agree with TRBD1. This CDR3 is CASSQRDRVYDTEAFF. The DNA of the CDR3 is TGTGCCAGCAGCCAACGGGACAGAGTATATGACACTGAAGCTTTCTTT.